The 24 T cell receptor beta chains below were found in one sample sequenced in a study of T cells in localized non-small cell lung cancer. The data were produced by immunoSEQ multiplex PCR, yet TCRdb's version contains in-frame clones alone and is incomplete. This sample has roughly 34,000 clones, with roughly 90% found just once. This sample comprised peripheral blood mononuclear cells, obtained before any cancer treatment. The receptors were sampled from a man aged 40-75 years with stage III lung adenocarcinoma.

The rearrangement uses TRBV29-1 and TRBJ1-4; D unclear. Trimming pared 4 bases from V and 7 bases from J, leaving 7 bases between. Germline CDR1 reads SQVTM; CDR2 reads ANQGSEA. The CDR3 runs to 11 residues. DNA of the CDR3: TGCAGCGTTGTGGGAGGTGAAAAACTGTTTTTT. Protein sequence: CSVVGGEKLFF.

The chain combines TRBV7-9 with TRBJ2-7, with TRBD2 identical over 12 bases. CDR1 is SEHNR, CDR2 FQNEAQ, per germline (reference sequence). CDR3 length: 15 residues. V shed 5 bases and J 2 bases; nucleotides not matched to a gene: 4. The CDR3 here is CASSHGLAGPYEQYF. CDR3 DNA sequence: TGTGCCAGCAGCCACGGACTAGCGGGACCCTACGAGCAGTACTTC.

The chain has TRBV9 and TRBJ2-7; the match to TRBD2 covers 9 bases. V shed 0 bases, J shed 4 bases, and the junction held 8 bases outside the gene matches. The CDR3 has 16 residues. Germline CDR1 reads SGDLS; CDR2 reads YYNGEE. The CDR3 sequence: CASSVDASGATYEQYF. CDR3 DNA: TGTGCCAGCAGCGTAGACGCTAGCGGGGCTACGTACGAGCAGTACTTC.

The chain uses TRBV2 and TRBJ2-7, with D possibly TRBD2 on 5 matching bases. Trimming took off 8 bases at V and 7 bases at J, with 24 bases between the two ends. Germline values: CDR1 SNHLY, CDR2 FYNNEI. CDR3 length: 15 amino acids. The CDR3 bases are TGTGCCAGCTACGATTGGACTGGGCTTAGAGGGGAGCAGTACTTC. Translation gives CASYDWTGLRGEQYF.

This clone showed up just a few times. The chain employs TRBV6-1 and TRBJ2-3; no clear D gene. Germline CDR1 reads MNHNS; CDR2 reads SASEGT. The V end lost 9 bases, the J end lost 9 bases, and 16 bases lay between the germline ends. This CDR3 has 12 amino acids. This CDR3 reads CASASGRMTQYF. The CDR3 DNA reads as TGTGCCAGTGCGTCAGGACGGATGACGCAGTATTTT.

The CDR3 here is CASSWVSGTVTDTQYF. In DNA form, the CDR3 reads TGTGCCAGCAGCTGGGTTTCCGGGACCGTCACAGATACGCAGTATTTT. The V gene is TRBV7-9, the J gene TRBJ2-3, with D perhaps assigned TRBD1 or TRBD2 (5 bases each). The germline gives CDR1 SEHNR, CDR2 FQNEAQ (reference sequence). Trimming pared 4 bases from V and 2 bases from J, leaving 16 bases between. CDR3 length equals 16 residues.

DNA of the CDR3: TGTGCCAGCTCACCGAGGATCCAGGGGGAAGCTTTCTTT. Translation: CASSPRIQGEAFF. The chain carries TRBV18 and TRBJ1-1, with D tentatively TRBD1 (6 bases). Germline V lookup: CDR1 KGHSH, CDR2 LQKENI. Trimming took 3 bases from V and 8 from J, leaving 13 bases between them. The CDR3 loop spans 13 amino acids.

V is TRBV30 and J is TRBJ2-5; 8 positions agree with TRBD2. The V gene end was trimmed by 5 bases and the J gene end by 4 bases; junction bases not matched to a gene: 6. The CDR3 has 13 residues. Per germline, CDR1 GTSNPN and CDR2 SVGIG (reference sequence). CDR3 residues: CAWERGRGETQYF. The CDR3 DNA sequence: TGTGCCTGGGAGCGGGGGCGGGGAGAGACCCAGTACTTC.

This chain connects TRBV6-6 to TRBJ1-1; TRBD1 matches at 7 bases. Germline CDR1 reads MNHNY; CDR2 reads SVGAGI (reference sequence). V was pared by 4 bases and J by 4 bases, with 6 bases of the junction left unmatched. The CDR3 runs to 14 residues. The CDR3 DNA follows: TGTGCCAGCAGTTTCCAGGCAGGGGGCACTGAAGCTTTCTTT. Residues: CASSFQAGGTEAFF.

This sequence joins TRBV6-5 and TRBJ2-7; D is unclear. This CDR3 spans 12 amino acids. V shed 5 bases and J shed 0 bases, with 5 bases lying between them. CDR1 is MNHEY, CDR2 SVGAGI, per germline. The CDR3 protein is CASSRYSYEQYF. The CDR3 DNA reads as TGTGCCAGCAGTCGCTACTCCTACGAGCAGTACTTC.

The count of this clone is one. V usage is TRBV5-4 and J usage is TRBJ2-6; D is ambiguous. This CDR3 region has 15 residues. Germline CDR1 SGHNT, CDR2 YYREEE (reference sequence). V was cut by 1 base and J by 2 bases, with 7 bases left in between. The CDR3 reads CASSLQEPGANVLTF. The DNA for the CDR3 is TGTGCCAGCAGCTTGCAGGAACCTGGGGCCAACGTCCTGACTTTC.

The chain joins TRBV27 to TRBJ2-7; D remains unclear. V was shortened by 7 bases and J by 0 bases, with 13 bases between the two germline ends. This CDR3 comprises 14 residues. The germline CDR1 and CDR2 sequences are MNHEY and SMNVEV (reference sequence). The CDR3, as DNA: TGTGCCAGCACCTCCCTCCCGAGCTCCTACGAGCAGTACTTC. Its translation is CASTSLPSSYEQYF.

CDR3 coding DNA: TGTGCCAGCAGCCCGACAGGGGTGCCCGGGGAGCTGTTTTTT. Its protein is CASSPTGVPGELFF. The rearrangement joins TRBV7-2 to TRBJ2-2, with TRBD1 matching over 8 bases. The CDR3 spans 14 residues. Germline CDR1 is SGHTA and CDR2 is FQGNSA. With V trimmed by 5 bases and J by 6 bases, 5 bases remained unmatched.

The chain's CDR3 is CASSHPGGVGNNEQFF. The CDR3 DNA reads TGTGCCAGCAGCCACCCTGGAGGGGTGGGGAACAATGAGCAGTTCTTC. V gene TRBV9 combines with J gene TRBJ2-1, with a tentative D call TRBD2 (6 bases). The CDR3 extends over 16 amino acids. V lost 4 bases to trimming and J lost 5 bases, with 19 bases between them. Germline V gene sequence: CDR1 SGDLS, CDR2 YYNGEE.

V usage is TRBV21-1 and J usage is TRBJ2-7; the DNA was not compared with TRBD1, the D call given in the table. TRBV21-1 is marked as a pseudogene. The CDR3 is made up of 15 amino acids. The CDR3 protein is CASSKGGAGTYEQYF. In DNA, the CDR3 is TGTGCCAGCAGCAAAGGAGGTGCAGGGACCTACGAGCAGTACTTC.

This clone was observed a single time. V and J are TRBV4-2 and TRBJ2-2; D may correspond to TRBD1 or TRBD2 (6 bases each). The CDR3 runs 15 residues. From germline, CDR1 is LGHNA and CDR2 YNFKEQ. Trimming took 0 bases from V and 10 from J, leaving 15 bases between them. As DNA, the CDR3 is TGTGCCAGCAGCCAAGAAAACTCGGGGGCCCCGGAGCTGTTTTTT. Translating gives CASSQENSGAPELFF.

As DNA, the CDR3 is TGTGCCAGCAGCGTAGACAGTGATGAGCAGTTCTTC. Translating it yields CASSVDSDEQFF. The gene calls are TRBV9 and TRBJ2-1; unclear D gene. The CDR3 is 12 residues long. Germline V CDR1 and CDR2: SGDLS, YYNGEE. Trimming removed 0 bases at V and 8 bases at J, with 6 bases between.

The gene calls are TRBV15 and TRBJ1-5, with D perhaps TRBD1 (5 bases). Trimming removed 4 bases from V and 2 bases from J, with 15 bases in between. The length of the CDR3 is 16 residues. The germline CDR1 and CDR2 sequences are LNHNV and YYDKDF (reference sequence). The CDR3 sequence: CATSKSGGAGNQPQHF. The CDR3 DNA reads TGTGCCACCAGCAAATCCGGAGGGGCCGGCAATCAGCCCCAGCATTTT.

V is TRBV19 and J is TRBJ2-3, with 9 bases matching TRBD1. The CDR3 runs 16 residues. Germline V gene data show CDR1 as LNHDA and CDR2 as SQIVND (reference sequence). V lost 6 bases, J lost 1 base, and 8 bases stayed unmatched. Here the CDR3 reads CASSSTWTGGTDTQYF. In nucleotides, the CDR3 is TGTGCCAGTAGCAGTACCTGGACAGGGGGCACAGATACGCAGTATTTT.

This chain links TRBV2 with TRBJ2-1; 7 nucleotides agree with TRBD2. The CDR3 length is 17 residues. Trimming removed 4 bases from V and 2 bases from J; junction bases left unmatched: 11. Germline assignment: CDR1 SNHLY and CDR2 FYNNEI. CDR3 sequence: CASSVSPKAGAYNEQFF. CDR3 in DNA: TGTGCCAGCAGTGTATCCCCTAAGGCGGGGGCCTACAATGAGCAGTTCTTC.

The chain has TRBV6-6 and TRBJ2-7, with unresolved D. The CDR3 length is 15 residues. With 4 bases removed from V and 0 bases from J, the gap between germline ends came to 13 bases. Looked up from germline, CDR1 is MNHNY and CDR2 is SVGAGI (reference sequence). This CDR3 reads CASSFGDSNSYEQYF. CDR3 DNA: TGTGCCAGCAGTTTCGGAGACTCAAACTCCTACGAGCAGTACTTC.

J is TRBJ2-6 and V is TRBV2; 10 bases are a match to TRBD1. The CDR3 loop spans 19 amino acids. V was clipped by 4 bases and J by 0 bases; unmatched bases: 9. Germline V gene data show CDR1 as SNHLY and CDR2 as FYNNEI. The CDR3 region has the DNA TGTGCCAGCAGTGTCCGGGACAGGGGTTCCCTCTCTGGGGCCAACGTCCTGACTTTC. Translating it yields CASSVRDRGSLSGANVLTF.

The sample holds one count of this clone. The gene calls are TRBV7-6 and TRBJ2-3, with 7 bases fitting TRBD1. The V gene's germline CDR1 is SGHVS and CDR2 FNYEAQ. V trimming: 0 bases; J trimming: 3 bases; junction bases outside the gene matches: 9. This CDR3 spans 17 amino acids. The CDR3 sequence: CASSLAQPGGGTDTQYF. Written as DNA, the CDR3 is TGTGCCAGCAGCTTAGCGCAGCCAGGGGGTGGGACAGATACGCAGTATTTT.

V gene TRBV25-1 combines with J gene TRBJ2-3, with 11 nucleotides matching TRBD1. CDR1 MGHDK and CDR2 SYGVNS come from the germline V gene. The V segment lost 0 bases and the J segment 6 bases; nucleotides outside the gene matches: 2. This CDR3 has 15 amino acids. Here the CDR3 reads CASSEYGTGGDTQYF. Here the CDR3 DNA reads TGTGCCAGCAGTGAATACGGGACAGGGGGGGATACGCAGTATTTT.